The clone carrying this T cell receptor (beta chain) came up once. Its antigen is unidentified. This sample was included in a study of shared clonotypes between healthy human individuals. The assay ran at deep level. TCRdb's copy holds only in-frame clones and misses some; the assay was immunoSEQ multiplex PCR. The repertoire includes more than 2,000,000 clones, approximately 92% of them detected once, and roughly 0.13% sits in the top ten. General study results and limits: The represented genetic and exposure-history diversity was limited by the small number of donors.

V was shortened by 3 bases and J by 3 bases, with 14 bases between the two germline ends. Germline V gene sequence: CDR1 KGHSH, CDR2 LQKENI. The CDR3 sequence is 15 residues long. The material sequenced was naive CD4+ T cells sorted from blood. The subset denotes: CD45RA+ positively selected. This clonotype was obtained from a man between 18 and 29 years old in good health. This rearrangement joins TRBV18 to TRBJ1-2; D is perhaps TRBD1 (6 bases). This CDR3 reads CASSPPRTVYYGYTF. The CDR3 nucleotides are TGTGCCAGCTCACCCCCCCGGACAGTTTACTATGGCTACACCTTC. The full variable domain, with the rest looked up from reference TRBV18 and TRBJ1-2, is NAGVMQNPRHLVRRRGQEARLRCSPMKGHSHVYWYRQLPEEGLKFMVYLQKENIIDESGMPKERFSAEFPKEGPSILRIQQVVRGDSAAYFCASSPPRTVYYGYTFGSGTRLTVV.